This T cell receptor beta chain was recovered during a study of cytomegalovirus exposure and HLA in healthy donors. Whole-study findings and limits: When presence/absence was analysed, sequencing depth was taken to be roughly uniform across donors.

In the PCR, 60 Vbeta and 13 Jbeta primers were used. Using immunoSEQ multiplex PCR, the repertoire was profiled, and TCRdb retains in-frame clones only, with some absent. The table records fewer than 200,000 clones, about 10% of them present only once. The CDR3 is 13 residues long. Germline-derived CDR1 and CDR2 are SGHTA and FQGTGA. The V gene lost 6 bases and the J gene lost 1 base, with 9 bases spanning the gap. On this clone itself: Its antigen remains unknown.

The receptor comes from a young woman in good health and CMV-seropositive. The V gene is TRBV7-3, the J gene TRBJ1-1; no clear D. Specimen: PBMCs. The CDR3 protein is CASSQSSNTEAFF. CDR3 DNA sequence: TGTGCCAGCAGTCAAAGCTCGAACACTGAAGCTTTCTTT.